The 3 T cell receptor beta chains given below trace back to one sample, sequenced in a study of blood T cell repertoires in COVID-19. Profiling relied on immunoSEQ multiplex PCR, and the TCRdb table lists in-frame clones only, not all of them. Altogether 250,000 to 350,000 clones are present, more than 75% being singletons, with the ten largest covering 10%. What was sequenced was PBMCs or T cells enriched from blood (not recorded which). The source is a woman between 18 and 29 years old who had recovered from COVID-19.

This clone was found once. J is TRBJ1-2 and V is TRBV12-3 or TRBV12-4; D remains unclear. Trimming left V 2 bases short and J 8 bases short, with 12 bases between. This CDR3 spans 13 amino acids. In DNA form, the CDR3 reads TGTGCCAGCAGTTTATACAAAATCTTAGGCTACACCTTC. Translated, it gives CASSLYKILGYTF.

The chain recombines TRBV3-1 (or the pseudogene TRBV3-2) with TRBJ2-5, with TRBD2 matching over 9 bases. Germline V gene data show CDR1 as LGHDT and CDR2 as YNNKEL (reference sequence). Losses at the gene ends were 1 base for V and 5 bases for J; bases not matched to a gene: 14. CDR3 length: 18 amino acids. CDR3 in amino acids: CASSQGEASGDPWETQYF. The CDR3 nucleotides read TGTGCCAGCAGCCAAGGAGAGGCTAGCGGGGACCCCTGGGAGACCCAGTACTTC.

The rearrangement links TRBV6-5 to TRBJ2-5; 7 bases align to TRBD2. V gave up 4 bases and J gave up 4 bases; unmatched junction bases: 6. CDR1 and CDR2 from the germline V gene are MNHEY and SVGAGI. CDR3 length: 14 residues. CDR3 residues: CASSFEGGPETQYF. DNA for the CDR3: TGTGCCAGCAGTTTCGAGGGAGGGCCAGAGACCCAGTACTTC.